The 32 T cell receptor beta chains below all came from one sample that was sequenced in a study of identical twins. TCRdb recomputed calls from the 5' RACE reads with MiXCR, one row per CDR3 protein. This table holds under 900,000 distinct CDR3 sequences, around a sixth found once. The same data also went into a second study, on T cells expressing NK-cell markers.

The specimen sequenced was PBMCs. Receptor source: a woman aged 18-29 years in good health.

This clonotype turned up a few times. The rearrangement joins TRBV7-9 to TRBJ1-4, with a tentative D call TRBD1 (6 bases). The CDR3 has 15 amino acids. Deletions cut 4 bases from V and 5 bases from J, with 14 bases between. The germline V gene encodes CDR1 SEHNR and CDR2 FQNEAQ (reference sequence). The chain's CDR3 is CASSSWTVRNEKLFF. The DNA for the CDR3 is TGTGCCAGCAGCTCATGGACAGTCCGAAATGAAAAACTGTTTTTT.

This clonotype was counted a few times. The V gene is TRBV12-3 or TRBV12-4, the J gene TRBJ2-3, with D unresolved. This CDR3 comprises 14 residues. V shed 6 bases and J shed 3 bases, with 13 bases lying between them. The CDR3 reads CASSARLRTDTQYF. The CDR3 nucleotides are TGTGCCAGCAGCGCTCGATTAAGGACAGATACGCAGTATTTT.

The chain uses TRBV4-3 and TRBJ2-1; 7 bases line up with TRBD2. After removal of 0 bases from V and 10 bases from J, the junction contained 9 bases not matched to a gene. The CDR3 totals 15 residues. Germline-derived CDR1 and CDR2 are LGHNA and YSLEER. The DNA of the CDR3 is TGCGCCAGCAGCCAAGAATCCCCCCCAGCGGGGGAGCAGTTCTTC. It codes for CASSQESPPAGEQFF.

Only a few counts were recorded for this clonotype. J is TRBJ2-1 and V is TRBV4-3; no clear D gene. The germline CDR1 and CDR2 sequences are LGHNA and YSLEER. The germline V and J ends were trimmed by 6 bases and 8 bases, with 17 bases remaining between them. This CDR3 is built from 14 residues. The CDR3 sequence: CASSSVQRSYEQFF. CDR3 in DNA: TGCGCCAGCAGTTCGGTGCAGCGATCGTATGAGCAGTTCTTC.

The rearrangement uses TRBV5-6 and TRBJ2-7; D not resolved. This CDR3 is built from 13 residues. Germline values: CDR1 SGHDT, CDR2 YYEEEE. The V end lost 0 bases, the J end lost 3 bases, and 7 bases lay between the germline ends. The CDR3 sequence is CASSLEGFYEQYF. DNA for the CDR3: TGTGCCAGCAGCTTGGAAGGTTTCTACGAGCAGTACTTC.

The rearrangement links TRBV12-3 or TRBV12-4 to TRBJ2-3; D gene uncertain. The CDR3 spans 16 residues. Trimming left V 1 base short and J 3 bases short, with 14 bases between. CDR3 sequence: CASSLDGRLQTDTQYF. DNA for the CDR3: TGTGCCAGCAGTTTAGACGGGCGTCTCCAAACAGATACGCAGTATTTT.

The chain has TRBV29-1 and TRBJ1-3; perhaps TRBD1 as D (5 bases). Germline lookup yields CDR1 SQVTM and CDR2 ANQGSEA. The CDR3 is 15 amino acids. V was shortened by 2 bases and J by 0 bases, with 11 bases between the two germline ends. CDR3 bases: TGCAGCGTTGAAAACAGGCGAGACTCTGGAAACACCATATATTTT. As protein: CSVENRRDSGNTIYF.

The V call is TRBV20-1, the J call TRBJ1-2, with D uncertain. The V and J ends lost 2 bases and 4 bases respectively, with 11 bases between them. This CDR3 region has 13 residues. The germline gives CDR1 DFQATT, CDR2 SNEGSKA (reference sequence). This CDR3 reads CSARLGMGYGYTF. CDR3 coding DNA: TGCAGTGCTAGATTAGGGATGGGCTATGGCTACACCTTC.

This clonotype has just a few counts. The chain carries TRBV20-1 and TRBJ1-1; possible D gene TRBD1, 6 bases. Trimming took 5 bases from V and 8 from J, leaving 15 bases between them. The CDR3 is 12 residues long. Germline-derived CDR1 and CDR2 are DFQATT and SNEGSKA (reference sequence). The CDR3, as DNA: TGCAGTGCTTATATTTCAGGGGCCGAAGCTTTCTTT. Amino acid sequence: CSAYISGAEAFF.

This clonotype was found a few times. V and J are TRBV7-2 and TRBJ2-7, with D perhaps TRBD2 (5 bases). The CDR3 loop spans 15 amino acids. Germline CDR1 and CDR2: SGHTA and FQGNSA. V gave up 5 bases and J gave up 4 bases, with 18 bases separating them. CDR3 DNA sequence: TGTGCCAGCAGCCACGAAATGGGAGTTTGGTACGAGCAGTACTTC. Amino acid sequence: CASSHEMGVWYEQYF.

J is TRBJ2-1 and V is TRBV7-3; D is ambiguous. The CDR3 runs 15 residues. Germline CDR1 is SGHTA and CDR2 is FQGTGA. Trimming stripped 1 base from V and 7 bases from J, with 14 bases between. CDR3 amino acids: CASSLRLSLGNEQFF. CDR3 coding DNA: TGTGCCAGCAGCTTAAGACTTTCCCTTGGGAATGAGCAGTTCTTC.

The V and J genes are TRBV20-1 and TRBJ2-7; D is unresolved. Per the germline V gene, CDR1 is DFQATT and CDR2 is SNEGSKA (reference sequence). Trimming left V 3 bases short and J 5 bases short, with 14 bases between. The CDR3 runs 13 residues. This CDR3 is CSASATPKNEQYF. The CDR3 coding sequence is TGCAGTGCTAGCGCAACCCCGAAAAACGAGCAGTACTTC.

This clonotype has only one observation. V usage is TRBV5-1 and J usage is TRBJ2-3; no reliable D call. CDR1 SGHRS and CDR2 YFSETQ come from the germline V gene. Trimming stripped 8 bases from V and 6 bases from J, with 19 bases between. This CDR3 is built from 14 residues. The DNA for the CDR3 is TGCGCCAGTAGCCCTCGGCAGGTTCGGGATACGCAGTATTTT. Its translation is CASSPRQVRDTQYF. Looking up the rest from reference TRBV5-1 and TRBJ2-3 gives the full variable domain: KAGVTQTPRYLIKTRGQQVTLSCSPISGHRSVSWYQQTPGQGLQFLFEYFSETQRNKGNFPGRFSGRQFSNSRSEMNVSTLELGDSALYLCASSPRQVRDTQYFGPGTRLTVL.

This clonotype was detected a few times. The chain carries TRBV20-1 and TRBJ1-2, with D possibly TRBD1 on 6 matching bases. The germline V gene encodes CDR1 DFQATT and CDR2 SNEGSKA (reference sequence). V lost 0 bases, J lost 4 bases, and 15 bases lay in between. CDR3 length: 15 residues. CDR3 residues: CSAREGGIGAYGYTF. CDR3 DNA sequence: TGCAGTGCTAGAGAAGGGGGGATTGGGGCCTATGGCTACACCTTC.

The chain couples TRBV20-1 to TRBJ1-2; perhaps TRBD1 as D (5 bases). This CDR3 region has 14 residues. V lost 5 bases to trimming and J lost 4 bases, with 17 bases between them. In germline, CDR1 is DFQATT, CDR2 SNEGSKA (reference sequence). The CDR3 protein is CSAPDSGIGYGYTF. DNA of the CDR3: TGCAGTGCTCCCGATTCAGGGATAGGCTATGGCTACACCTTC.

The chain recombines TRBV20-1 with TRBJ2-1; D may be TRBD2 (6 bases). The CDR3 consists of 12 residues. V was clipped by 7 bases and J by 4 bases, with 11 bases between them. Germline CDR1 is DFQATT and CDR2 is SNEGSKA (reference sequence). The chain's CDR3 is CSVRDFYNEQFF. The CDR3 nucleotides are TGCAGTGTCCGGGACTTTTACAATGAGCAGTTCTTC.

The chain links TRBV10-3 to TRBJ2-1, with 8 bases lining up with TRBD2. Germline CDR1 is ENHRY and CDR2 is SYGVKD. V shed 3 bases, J shed 5 bases, and the junction held 6 bases outside the gene matches. This CDR3 is 15 amino acids long. CDR3 sequence reads: CAISETNGRDNEQFF. The CDR3 DNA sequence: TGTGCCATCAGTGAAACTAACGGGAGGGACAATGAGCAGTTCTTC.

In its sample, this clonotype was seen many times. The chain is built from TRBV27 and TRBJ2-3; 8 bases match TRBD2. The CDR3 runs to 15 residues. The trim removed 5 bases at V and 3 bases at J, leaving 7 bases unmatched. Germline CDR1 and CDR2: MNHEY and SMNVEV (reference sequence). CDR3 in amino acids: CASSPGGGLTDTQYF. CDR3 DNA sequence: TGTGCCAGCAGTCCGGGAGGGGGGCTAACAGATACGCAGTATTTT.

The chain carries TRBV3-1 and TRBJ2-2; 8 positions agree with TRBD2. This CDR3 is built from 15 residues. Germline V lookup: CDR1 LGHDT, CDR2 YNNKEL (reference sequence). V shed 1 base and J 7 bases; nucleotides not matched to a gene: 5. The CDR3 spells CASSQAGGQVGELFF. CDR3 coding DNA: TGTGCCAGCAGCCAAGCGGGGGGGCAGGTCGGGGAGCTGTTTTTT.

This clonotype was counted a few times. The rearrangement joins TRBV20-1 to TRBJ2-1; 8 bases agree with TRBD1. The CDR3 spans 11 residues. Germline CDR1 DFQATT, CDR2 SNEGSKA (reference sequence). CDR3 in DNA: TGCTCCTGGGACAGGAGGGATGAGCAGTTCTTC. It codes for CSWDRRDEQFF.

The chain couples TRBV20-1 to TRBJ2-7; 11 bases are shared with TRBD2. Trimming cost V 2 bases and J 4 bases; bases outside gene matches: 7. In germline, CDR1 is DFQATT, CDR2 SNEGSKA (reference sequence). The CDR3 runs 15 residues. The CDR3 nucleotides read TGCAGTGCTAGACCCACTAGCGGGAGTTTGTACGAGCAGTACTTC. Translating gives CSARPTSGSLYEQYF.

The gene calls are TRBV5-5 and TRBJ1-1, with 7 nucleotides matching TRBD1. The ends lost 4 bases at V and 1 base at J; junction bases unmatched: 4. The germline CDR1 and CDR2 sequences are SGHKS and YYEKEE (reference sequence). This CDR3 is built from 14 residues. CDR3 region: CASSTRQGNTEAFF. The CDR3 nucleotides read TGTGCCAGCAGCACTAGACAGGGGAACACTGAAGCTTTCTTT.

This clonotype has more than one count but fewer than ten. The genes are TRBV6-5 and TRBJ2-5; D perhaps matches TRBD2 (5 bases). Germline V CDR1 and CDR2: MNHEY, SVGAGI. Trimming cost V 4 bases and J 4 bases, with 10 bases left between them. The CDR3 sequence is 13 residues long. This chain's CDR3 is CASSSRAGETQYF. The DNA of the CDR3 is TGTGCCAGCAGTTCGAGGGCCGGAGAGACCCAGTACTTC.

This clonotype was counted only a few times. The V call is TRBV6-4, the J call TRBJ2-1, with D perhaps TRBD2 (5 bases). V was clipped by 6 bases and J by 4 bases, with 16 bases between them. CDR1 MRHNA and CDR2 SNTAGT come from the germline V gene. CDR3 length: 15 amino acids. The CDR3 reads CASRETRHSYNEQFF. The CDR3 bases are TGTGCCAGCAGGGAAACTAGACATTCTTACAATGAGCAGTTCTTC.

This clonotype appeared a few times. The V and J genes are TRBV6-5 and TRBJ2-7, with TRBD1 matching 8 bases. V was pared by 5 bases and J by 7 bases, with 10 bases of the junction left unmatched. CDR1 is MNHEY and CDR2 is SVGAGI in the germline V gene. CDR3 size: 14 residues. The CDR3 here is CASSNPGQAGEQYF. The CDR3 DNA follows: TGTGCCAGCAGTAACCCGGGACAGGCGGGGGAGCAGTACTTC.

V usage is TRBV7-9 and J usage is TRBJ2-2; 9 positions match TRBD2. The CDR3 is 17 amino acids. Germline CDR1 and CDR2: SEHNR and FQNEAQ (reference sequence). J was trimmed by 0 bases and V by 6 bases; bases with no gene match: 8. In DNA, the CDR3 is TGTGCCAGCAGTCAAGGGACTAGCAGCGCGAACACCGGGGAGCTGTTTTTT. Protein sequence: CASSQGTSSANTGELFF.

This clonotype was detected only a few times. The gene calls are TRBV7-2 and TRBJ2-5; possible D gene TRBD2, 6 bases. Trimming stripped 2 bases from V and 2 bases from J, with 15 bases between. The CDR3 length is 16 residues. Germline V gene sequence: CDR1 SGHTA, CDR2 FQGNSA. The CDR3 coding sequence is TGTGCCAGCAGCTTATTGGGGGGAGGTGAACAAGAGACCCAGTACTTC. Its translation is CASSLLGGGEQETQYF.

V is TRBV12-3 or TRBV12-4 and J is TRBJ2-1; tentative D call: TRBD2 (5 bases). This CDR3 is built from 11 residues. Trimming shortened V by 10 bases and J by 8 bases, and 12 bases separated the two germline ends. The CDR3 loop reads CATRSGDEQFF. CDR3 DNA sequence: TGTGCCACCCGATCCGGGGATGAGCAGTTCTTC.

This clonotype has only one observation. The chain is built from TRBV7-9 and TRBJ2-2; 10 bases match TRBD2. Unmatched junction bases numbered 4, after V lost 5 bases and J lost 4 bases. Germline CDR1 and CDR2: SEHNR and FQNEAQ (reference sequence). The CDR3 extends over 15 amino acids. CDR3 loop: CASSPPSGGTGELFF. The CDR3, as DNA: TGTGCCAGCAGCCCTCCTAGCGGGGGCACCGGGGAGCTGTTTTTT.

This clonotype turned up a few times. The chain combines TRBV7-9 with TRBJ1-4; D gene ambiguous. This CDR3 is 12 amino acids long. Trimming removed 5 bases at V and 8 bases at J, with 9 bases between. Germline values: CDR1 SEHNR, CDR2 FQNEAQ (reference sequence). CDR3 sequence: CASSPTEEKLFF. The CDR3 region has the DNA TGTGCCAGCAGCCCTACAGAGGAAAAACTGTTTTTT. The entire variable domain, with the rest obtained from reference TRBV7-9 and TRBJ1-4, is as follows: DTGVSQNPRHKITKRGQNVTFRCDPISEHNRLYWYRQTLGQGPEFLTYFQNEAQLEKSRLLSDRFSAERPKGSFSTLEIQRTEQGDSAMYLCASSPTEEKLFFGSGTQLSVL.

This clonotype has a handful of counts. The chain joins TRBV12-3 or TRBV12-4 to TRBJ1-2; D not resolved. The V gene lost 6 bases and the J gene lost 0 bases, with 8 bases spanning the gap. CDR3 length equals 13 residues. The CDR3 loop reads CASRRGPNYGYTF. The CDR3 DNA sequence: TGTGCCAGCAGGCGCGGCCCTAACTATGGCTACACCTTC.

This chain joins TRBV27 and TRBJ2-7, with 11 bases that match TRBD2. CDR1 and CDR2 from the germline V gene are MNHEY and SMNVEV (reference sequence). The length of the CDR3 is 14 residues. The J segment lost 2 bases and the V segment lost 8 bases, leaving 5 bases of the junction unmatched. CDR3: CASYTSGSPYEQYF. The CDR3 DNA is TGTGCCAGCTACACTAGCGGGAGCCCCTACGAGCAGTACTTC.